A single sample gave rise to the 27 T cell receptor beta chains below, sequenced in a study of a mutant IDH1 vaccine in newly diagnosed glioma. The protocol was immunoSEQ multiplex PCR, while the TCRdb copy is restricted to in-frame clones and leaves out a portion. The table includes 40,000 or so clones, about 80% detected once. Antigens for these TCRs are unknown. Time point of the sample: week 47, end of study. Vaccine doses each comprised 300 ug of mutant IDH1 20-mer peptide, with topical imiquimod. Sample: PBMCs, taken from a glioma patient whose treatment included an IDH1 peptide vaccine. These receptors came from a man younger than 35 with glioma. Some clones in this sample may be carry-over from other donors' samples.

The V call is TRBV2, the J call TRBJ2-7; maybe TRBD2 (7 bases). Germline CDR1 reads SNHLY; CDR2 reads FYNNEI. Trimming removed 7 bases from V and 5 bases from J, with 21 bases in between. The CDR3 totals 15 residues. CDR3 sequence: CASTGGGLRYDEQYF. As DNA, the CDR3 is TGTGCCAGCACCGGCGGGGGCCTCAGGTACGACGAGCAGTACTTC.

The chain combines TRBV11-2 with TRBJ1-5; 9 positions match TRBD1. The germline V gene has CDR1 SGHAT and CDR2 FQNNGV. The V segment lost 1 base and the J segment 3 bases; nucleotides outside the gene matches: 7. The CDR3 totals 17 residues. The CDR3 DNA is TGTGCCAGCAGCTTAGGTACGGGACAGGGAGACAATCAGCCCCAGCATTTT. Translating gives CASSLGTGQGDNQPQHF.

This clone came up a few times. The J gene is TRBJ1-5, the V gene TRBV2, with 7 nucleotides matching TRBD1. J lost 5 bases, V lost 4 bases, and 17 bases had no gene match. CDR3 length: 18 amino acids. Per germline, CDR1 SNHLY and CDR2 FYNNEI. The CDR3 DNA reads as TGTGCCAGCAGTGCCAGACAGGGTGCATTCCCCGGAGATCAGCCCCAGCATTTT. Translation gives CASSARQGAFPGDQPQHF.

The chain employs TRBV6-5 and TRBJ1-6; D possibly corresponds to TRBD1 (5 bases). V dropped 5 bases and J dropped 7 bases, with 15 bases sitting between them. The germline V gene encodes CDR1 MNHEY and CDR2 SVGAGI. The CDR3 loop spans 15 amino acids. The CDR3 sequence: CASSPYGGTNSPLHF. The CDR3 DNA reads as TGTGCCAGCAGTCCCTATGGGGGTACGAATTCACCCCTCCACTTT.

This clone was seen repeatedly, ten times or more. The V gene is TRBV13, the J gene TRBJ1-5; a weak D match, TRBD1 (6 bases). The CDR3 extends over 13 amino acids. The germline CDR1 and CDR2 sequences are PRHDT and FYEKMQ (reference sequence). Trimming shortened V by 5 bases and J by 4 bases, and 9 bases separated the two germline ends. CDR3 DNA sequence: TGTGCCAGCAGCCCAGGGGTGAATCAGCCCCAGCATTTT. Its translation is CASSPGVNQPQHF.

The chain combines TRBV11-1 with TRBJ1-1; perhaps TRBD1 as D (5 bases). Germline V lookup: CDR1 SGHAT, CDR2 FQDESV (reference sequence). V was shortened by 2 bases and J by 1 base, with 8 bases between the two germline ends. The CDR3 loop spans 14 amino acids. The CDR3 reads CASSLSDRNTEAFF. Written as DNA, the CDR3 is TGTGCCAGCAGCTTAAGCGACAGGAACACTGAAGCTTTCTTT.

The chain uses TRBV21-1 and TRBJ1-2; the table's TRBD1 call for D was not verified on the DNA. TRBV21-1 is flagged as a pseudogene. The CDR3 has 14 amino acids. The CDR3 nucleotides read TGTGCCAGCAGCAAAGGAACAGGCTACTATGGCTACACCTTC. Encoded protein: CASSKGTGYYGYTF.

In its sample, this clone was seen once. CDR3 coding DNA: TGTGCCAGCAATTCCCTCGTCGCCGGGGAGCTGTTTTTT. As protein: CASNSLVAGELFF. The chain employs TRBV25-1 and TRBJ2-2; D remains ambiguous. CDR3 length equals 13 residues. Germline values: CDR1 MGHDK, CDR2 SYGVNS. Trimming cost V 7 bases and J 6 bases, with 12 bases left between them.

This clone was counted a few times. The genes are TRBV4-3 and TRBJ1-4; 10 nucleotides agree with TRBD1. Germline CDR1 and CDR2: LGHNA and YSLEER. The CDR3 is 16 amino acids. Losses at the gene ends were 1 base for V and 6 bases for J; bases not matched to a gene: 5. CDR3 sequence reads: CASSQGAGTGDEKLFF. The CDR3 nucleotides read TGCGCCAGCAGCCAAGGGGCCGGGACAGGGGATGAAAAACTGTTTTTT.

In DNA form, the CDR3 reads TGTGCCAGTAGTATAGAGGTGCCAGGGTATCAGCCCCAGCATTTT. Translated: CASSIEVPGYQPQHF. The genes are TRBV19 and TRBJ1-5; tentatively, D is TRBD1 (5 bases). In germline, CDR1 is LNHDA, CDR2 SQIVND (reference sequence). With 0 bases removed from V and 5 bases from J, the gap between germline ends came to 11 bases. The CDR3 is 15 amino acids.

V usage is TRBV9 and J usage is TRBJ2-7; the match to TRBD2 covers 7 bases. V lost 4 bases and J lost 0; bases outside the gene matches: 13. There are 17 residues in the CDR3. Germline loops: CDR1 SGDLS, CDR2 YYNGEE. CDR3: CASSHTKIAGTSYEQYF. The CDR3 DNA follows: TGTGCCAGCAGCCATACCAAAATAGCGGGTACCTCCTACGAGCAGTACTTC.

This rearrangement joins TRBV7-9 to TRBJ1-5; unclear D gene. The CDR3 runs to 13 residues. Looked up from germline, CDR1 is SEHNR and CDR2 is FQNEAQ (reference sequence). V was trimmed by 1 base and J by 4 bases, leaving 5 bases between them. The CDR3 DNA reads TGTGCCAGCAGCTTAGGGAGGAATCAGCCCCAGCATTTT. Translation gives CASSLGRNQPQHF.

The CDR3 DNA is TGTGCCACATCAGGGGACGGGAACACTGAAGCTTTCTTT. It translates to CATSGDGNTEAFF. The V gene is TRBV25-1, the J gene TRBJ1-1, with D possibly being TRBD1 (6 bases). Germline CDR1 reads MGHDK; CDR2 reads SYGVNS. V shed 10 bases and J shed 1 base, with 13 bases lying between them. The CDR3 has 13 residues.

The chain employs TRBV4-1 and TRBJ2-5; 7 bases align to TRBD1. This CDR3 is built from 15 residues. Germline V gene sequence: CDR1 MGHRA, CDR2 YSYEKL. Trimming at V came to 4 bases and at J to 2 bases, leaving 7 bases not matched to a gene. The CDR3 loop is CASSLEGQTQETQYF. In nucleotides, the CDR3 is TGCGCCAGCAGCCTAGAGGGACAGACACAAGAGACCCAGTACTTC.

The chain recombines TRBV7-2 with TRBJ1-5, with 8 bases matching TRBD1. Germline-derived CDR1 and CDR2 are SGHTA and FQGNSA. V shed 5 bases, J shed 6 bases, and the junction held 9 bases outside the gene matches. This CDR3 has 15 residues. CDR3 sequence: CASSPTGQASQPQHF. In DNA form, the CDR3 reads TGTGCCAGCAGCCCAACGGGACAGGCAAGTCAGCCCCAGCATTTT.

This chain joins TRBV4-2 and TRBJ2-7; D not resolved. Germline V gene sequence: CDR1 LGHNA, CDR2 YNFKEQ. Trimming took 5 bases from V and 1 from J, leaving 21 bases between them. The CDR3 is 17 residues long. CDR3 sequence (DNA): TGTGCCAGCAGCGCCAATACCGGGTCTTCCCTATCCTACGAGCAGTACTTC. Its protein is CASSANTGSSLSYEQYF.

V usage is TRBV5-6 and J usage is TRBJ1-1; D not certain. V lost 3 bases and J 1 base, leaving 7 bases between the germline ends. The CDR3 has 13 amino acids. CDR1 is SGHDT and CDR2 is YYEEEE in the germline V gene. The CDR3 spells CASSSLRNTEAFF. The CDR3 nucleotides are TGTGCCAGCAGCTCCTTACGGAACACTGAAGCTTTCTTT.

The chain joins TRBV5-6 to TRBJ1-1; D gene ambiguous. The germline gives CDR1 SGHDT, CDR2 YYEEEE. Trimming cost V 2 bases and J 2 bases, with 4 bases left between them. This CDR3 is 12 amino acids long. The CDR3 sequence is CASSFINTEAFF. DNA for the CDR3: TGTGCCAGCAGCTTTATAAACACTGAAGCTTTCTTT.

V gene TRBV9 combines with J gene TRBJ2-2; D gene ambiguous. CDR1 is SGDLS and CDR2 is YYNGEE in the germline V gene. The CDR3 sequence is 17 residues long. The germline V and J ends were trimmed by 0 bases and 1 base, with 13 bases remaining between them. The CDR3 coding sequence is TGTGCCAGCAGCGTAGGGTCACAGCCTCTGAACACCGGGGAGCTGTTTTTT. It specifies CASSVGSQPLNTGELFF.

V usage is TRBV5-6 and J usage is TRBJ2-5, with D unclear. V was cut by 2 bases and J by 4 bases, with 9 bases left in between. The CDR3 runs 13 residues. CDR1 is SGHDT, CDR2 YYEEEE, per germline. The CDR3 DNA follows: TGTGCCAGCAGCTTTGACTGGGGAGAGACCCAGTACTTC. It specifies CASSFDWGETQYF.

The rearrangement joins TRBV29-1 to TRBJ2-1; 10 nucleotides line up with TRBD1. The CDR3 contains 14 residues. Germline V gene data show CDR1 as SQVTM and CDR2 as ANQGSEA. The trim removed 7 bases at V and 6 bases at J, leaving 9 bases unmatched. Here the CDR3 DNA reads TGCAGCGCCGGGACAGGGGTAATTTTCAATGAGCAGTTCTTC. Amino acid sequence: CSAGTGVIFNEQFF.

The chain carries TRBV28 and TRBJ1-4; D is undetermined. The germline V gene encodes CDR1 MDHEN and CDR2 SYDVKM. The CDR3 loop spans 14 amino acids. V shed 7 bases and J shed 2 bases, with 11 bases lying between them. CDR3 amino acids: CASTLGQTNEKLFF. CDR3 sequence (DNA): TGTGCCAGCACTCTTGGCCAGACTAATGAAAAACTGTTTTTT.

The genes are TRBV25-1 and TRBJ1-3, with D maybe TRBD1 (5 bases). Germline values: CDR1 MGHDK, CDR2 SYGVNS. V shed 5 bases and J shed 0 bases, with 11 bases lying between them. CDR3 length: 15 amino acids. CDR3 in amino acids: CASSFGGNSGNTIYF. CDR3 in DNA: TGTGCCAGCAGTTTCGGGGGAAACTCTGGAAACACCATATATTTT.

The rearrangement joins TRBV19 to TRBJ1-1; 8 nucleotides align to TRBD1. V lost 10 bases and J lost 4; bases outside the gene matches: 8. The CDR3 sequence is 13 residues long. In germline, CDR1 is LNHDA, CDR2 SQIVND (reference sequence). CDR3 amino acids: CAILAGTGTEAFF. CDR3 nucleotide sequence: TGTGCCATCCTGGCTGGGACAGGCACTGAAGCTTTCTTT.

The rearrangement links TRBV25-1 to TRBJ1-3; 7 bases fit TRBD1. From germline, CDR1 is MGHDK and CDR2 SYGVNS. There are 17 residues in the CDR3. Trimming at V came to 5 bases and at J to 4 bases, leaving 14 bases not matched to a gene. The CDR3 sequence is CASSPTLFRGKGNTIYF. In DNA, the CDR3 is TGTGCCAGCAGTCCGACCCTGTTCAGGGGGAAAGGAAACACCATATATTTT. Combining the CDR3 with reference TRBV25-1 and TRBJ1-3 gives the whole variable domain EADIYQTPRYLVIGTGKKITLECSQTMGHDKMYWYQQDPGMELHLIHYSYGVNSTEKGDLSSESTVSRIRTEHFPLTLESARPSHTSQYLCASSPTLFRGKGNTIYFGEGSWLTVV.

By share of the sample, this clone is medium-sized. This chain uses TRBV19 with TRBJ1-2; tentatively, D is TRBD1 (5 bases). The CDR3 sequence is 14 residues long. Trimming took 3 bases from V and 5 from J, leaving 13 bases between them. The germline CDR1 and CDR2 sequences are LNHDA and SQIVND (reference sequence). In DNA form, the CDR3 reads TGTGCCAGTAGTATCATAAGGGGATCTTATGGCTACACCTTC. Protein sequence: CASSIIRGSYGYTF.

The chain couples TRBV6-5 to TRBJ2-1; maybe TRBD2 (6 bases). This CDR3 comprises 15 residues. Germline V lookup: CDR1 MNHEY, CDR2 SVGAGI. Trimming removed 7 bases from V and 7 bases from J, with 20 bases in between. The chain's CDR3 is CASKLFPGVFNEQFF. DNA for the CDR3: TGTGCCAGCAAACTATTCCCGGGGGTATTTAATGAGCAGTTCTTC.